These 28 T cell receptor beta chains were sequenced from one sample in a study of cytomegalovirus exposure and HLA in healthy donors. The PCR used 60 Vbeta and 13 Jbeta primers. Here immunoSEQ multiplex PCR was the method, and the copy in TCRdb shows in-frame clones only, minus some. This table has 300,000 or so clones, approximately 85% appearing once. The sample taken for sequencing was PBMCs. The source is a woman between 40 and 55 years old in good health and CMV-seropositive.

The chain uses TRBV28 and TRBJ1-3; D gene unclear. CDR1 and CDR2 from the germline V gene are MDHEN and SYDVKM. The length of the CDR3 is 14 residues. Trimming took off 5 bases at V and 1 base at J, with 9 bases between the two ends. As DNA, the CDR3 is TGTGCCAGCAGTAAGCCATATTCTGGAAACACCATATATTTT. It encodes CASSKPYSGNTIYF. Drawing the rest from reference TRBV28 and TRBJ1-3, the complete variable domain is DVKVTQSSRYLVKRTGEKVFLECVQDMDHENMFWYRQDPGLGLRLIYFSYDVKMKEKGDIPEGYSVSREKKERFSLILESASTNQTSMYLCASSKPYSGNTIYFGEGSWLTVV.

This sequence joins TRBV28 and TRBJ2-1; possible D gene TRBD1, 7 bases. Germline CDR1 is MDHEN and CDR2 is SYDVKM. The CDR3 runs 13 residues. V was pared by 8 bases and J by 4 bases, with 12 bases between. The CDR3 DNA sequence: TGTGCCAGCGGCGGGACAGCGTACAATGAGCAGTTCTTC. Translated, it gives CASGGTAYNEQFF.

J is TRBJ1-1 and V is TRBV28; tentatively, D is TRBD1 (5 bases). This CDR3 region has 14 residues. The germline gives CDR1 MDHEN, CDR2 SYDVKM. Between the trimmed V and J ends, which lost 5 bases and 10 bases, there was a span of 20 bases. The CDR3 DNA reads TGTGCCAGCAGTCCCCCCCGACAGACGGGGGTAGCTTTCTTT. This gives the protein CASSPPRQTGVAFF.

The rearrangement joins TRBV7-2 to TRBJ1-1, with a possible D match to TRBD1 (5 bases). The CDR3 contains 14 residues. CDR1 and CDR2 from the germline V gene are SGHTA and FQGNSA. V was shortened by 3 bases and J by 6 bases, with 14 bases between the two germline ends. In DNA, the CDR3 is TGTGCCAGCAGCTTCTTCGGGGGGAATGCTGAAGCTTTCTTT. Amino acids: CASSFFGGNAEAFF.

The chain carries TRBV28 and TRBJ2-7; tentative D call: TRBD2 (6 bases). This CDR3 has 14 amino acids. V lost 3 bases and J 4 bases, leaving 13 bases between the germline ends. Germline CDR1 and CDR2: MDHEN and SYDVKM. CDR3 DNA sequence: TGTGCCAGCAGTTTCGGGGGAATGGGATACGAGCAGTACTTC. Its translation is CASSFGGMGYEQYF. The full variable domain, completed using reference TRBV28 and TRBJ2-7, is DVKVTQSSRYLVKRTGEKVFLECVQDMDHENMFWYRQDPGLGLRLIYFSYDVKMKEKGDIPEGYSVSREKKERFSLILESASTNQTSMYLCASSFGGMGYEQYFGPGTRLTVT.

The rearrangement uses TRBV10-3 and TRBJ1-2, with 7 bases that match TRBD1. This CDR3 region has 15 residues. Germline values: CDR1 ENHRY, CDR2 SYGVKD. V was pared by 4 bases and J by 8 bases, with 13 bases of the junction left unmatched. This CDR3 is CAISVDLRGLGGYTF. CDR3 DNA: TGTGCCATCAGTGTCGACCTTAGGGGGCTGGGAGGCTACACCTTC.

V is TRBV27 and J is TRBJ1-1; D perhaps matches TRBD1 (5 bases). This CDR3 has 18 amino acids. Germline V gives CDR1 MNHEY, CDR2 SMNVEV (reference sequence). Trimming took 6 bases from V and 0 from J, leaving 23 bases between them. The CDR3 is CASRTLPKGRTMNTEAFF. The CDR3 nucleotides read TGTGCCAGCAGAACCTTACCCAAGGGACGGACTATGAACACTGAAGCTTTCTTT.

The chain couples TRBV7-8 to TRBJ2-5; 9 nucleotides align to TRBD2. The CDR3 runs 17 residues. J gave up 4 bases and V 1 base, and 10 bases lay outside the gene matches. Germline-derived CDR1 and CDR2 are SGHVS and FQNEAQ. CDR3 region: CASSLVPFGGGGETQYF. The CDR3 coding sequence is TGTGCCAGCAGCTTAGTACCCTTCGGCGGGGGGGGAGAGACCCAGTACTTC.

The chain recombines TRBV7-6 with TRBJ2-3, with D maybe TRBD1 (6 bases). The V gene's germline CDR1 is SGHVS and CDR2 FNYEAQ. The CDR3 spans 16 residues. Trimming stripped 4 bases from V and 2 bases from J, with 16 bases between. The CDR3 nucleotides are TGTGCCAGCAGCTCCCCCCGGGACAATCCCACAGATACGCAGTATTTT. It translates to CASSSPRDNPTDTQYF.

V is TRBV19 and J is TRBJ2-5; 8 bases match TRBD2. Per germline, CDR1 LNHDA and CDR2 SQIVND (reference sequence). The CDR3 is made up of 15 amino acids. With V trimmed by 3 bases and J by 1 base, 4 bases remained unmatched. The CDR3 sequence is CASSMLAGIQETQYF. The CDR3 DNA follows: TGTGCCAGTAGTATGTTAGCGGGAATCCAAGAGACCCAGTACTTC. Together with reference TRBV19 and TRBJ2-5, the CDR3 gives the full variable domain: DGGITQSPKYLFRKEGQNVTLSCEQNLNHDAMYWYRQDPGQGLRLIYYSQIVNDFQKGDIAEGYSVSREKKESFPLTVTSAQKNPTAFYLCASSMLAGIQETQYFGPGTRLLVL.

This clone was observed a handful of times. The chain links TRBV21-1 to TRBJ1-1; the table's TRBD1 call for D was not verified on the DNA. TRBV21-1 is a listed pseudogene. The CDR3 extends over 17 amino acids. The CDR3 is CASSKVLGQGVVAEAFF. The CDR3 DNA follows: TGTGCCAGCAGCAAAGTCCTAGGACAGGGGGTAGTAGCTGAAGCTTTCTTT.

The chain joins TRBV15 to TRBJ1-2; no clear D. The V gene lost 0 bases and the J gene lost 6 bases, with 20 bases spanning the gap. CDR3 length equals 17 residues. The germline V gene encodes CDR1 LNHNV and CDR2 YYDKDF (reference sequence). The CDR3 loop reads CATSRDQVGRGGHGYTF. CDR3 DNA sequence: TGTGCCACCAGCAGAGATCAAGTAGGCAGAGGAGGGCATGGCTACACCTTC.

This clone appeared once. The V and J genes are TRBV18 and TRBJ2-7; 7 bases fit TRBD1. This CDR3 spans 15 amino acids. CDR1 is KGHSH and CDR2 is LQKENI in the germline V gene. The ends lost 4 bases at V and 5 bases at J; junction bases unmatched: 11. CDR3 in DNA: TGTGCCAGCTCACGCGCCCCCGGACAGGACCACGAGCAGTACTTC. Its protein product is CASSRAPGQDHEQYF.

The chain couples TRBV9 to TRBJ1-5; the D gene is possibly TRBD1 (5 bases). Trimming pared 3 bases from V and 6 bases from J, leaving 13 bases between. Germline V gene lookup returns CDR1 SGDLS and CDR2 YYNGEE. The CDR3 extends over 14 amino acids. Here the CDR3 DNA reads TGTGCCAGCAGCGCGGGGGGGGTAAGTCAGCCCCAGCATTTT. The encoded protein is CASSAGGVSQPQHF.

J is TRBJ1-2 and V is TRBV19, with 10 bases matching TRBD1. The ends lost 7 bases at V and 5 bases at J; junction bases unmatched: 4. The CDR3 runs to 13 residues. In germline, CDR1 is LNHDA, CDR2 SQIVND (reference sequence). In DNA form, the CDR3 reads TGTGCCAGTATTGGGGGACAGGGGTATGGCTACACCTTC. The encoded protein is CASIGGQGYGYTF.

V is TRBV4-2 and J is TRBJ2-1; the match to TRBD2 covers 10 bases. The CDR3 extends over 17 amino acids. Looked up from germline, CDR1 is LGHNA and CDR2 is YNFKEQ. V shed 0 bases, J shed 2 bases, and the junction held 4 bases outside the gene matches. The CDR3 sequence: CASSQEGLAQPYNEQFF. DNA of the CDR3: TGTGCCAGCAGCCAAGAGGGACTAGCGCAGCCCTACAATGAGCAGTTCTTC.

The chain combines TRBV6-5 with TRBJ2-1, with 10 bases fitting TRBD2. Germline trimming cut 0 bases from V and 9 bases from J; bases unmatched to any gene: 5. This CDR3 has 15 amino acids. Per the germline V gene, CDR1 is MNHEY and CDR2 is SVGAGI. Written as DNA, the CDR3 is TGTGCCAGCAGTTACTCGAGCGGGAGGGCCGGTGAGCAGTTCTTC. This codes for CASSYSSGRAGEQFF.

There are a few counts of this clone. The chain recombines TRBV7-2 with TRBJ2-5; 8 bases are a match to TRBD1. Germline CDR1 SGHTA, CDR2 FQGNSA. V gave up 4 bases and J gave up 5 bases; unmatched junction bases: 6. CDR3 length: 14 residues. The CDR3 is CASSSRTGMETQYF. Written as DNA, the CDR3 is TGTGCCAGCAGCTCCCGGACAGGGATGGAGACCCAGTACTTC.

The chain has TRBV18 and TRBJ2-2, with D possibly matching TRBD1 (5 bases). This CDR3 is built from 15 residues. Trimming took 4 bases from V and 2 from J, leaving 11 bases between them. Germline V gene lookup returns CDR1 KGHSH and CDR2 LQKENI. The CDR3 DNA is TGTGCCAGCTCACTCTTCGACAGAAACACCGGGGAGCTGTTTTTT. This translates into CASSLFDRNTGELFF.

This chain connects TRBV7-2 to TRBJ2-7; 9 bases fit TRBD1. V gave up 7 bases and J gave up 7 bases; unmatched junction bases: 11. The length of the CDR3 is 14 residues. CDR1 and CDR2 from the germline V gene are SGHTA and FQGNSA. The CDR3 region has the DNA TGTGCCAGCACCCGTGGACAGGGGAACCTGGAGCAGTACTTC. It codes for CASTRGQGNLEQYF. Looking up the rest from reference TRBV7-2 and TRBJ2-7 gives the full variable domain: GAGVSQSPSNKVTEKGKDVELRCDPISGHTALYWYRQSLGQGLEFLIYFQGNSAPDKSGLPSDRFSAERTGGSVSTLTIQRTQQEDSAVYLCASTRGQGNLEQYFGPGTRLTVT.

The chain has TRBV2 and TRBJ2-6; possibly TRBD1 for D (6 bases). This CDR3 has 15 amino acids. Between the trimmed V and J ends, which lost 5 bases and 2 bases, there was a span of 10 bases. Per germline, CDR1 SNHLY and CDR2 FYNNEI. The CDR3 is CASSFDRTGANVLTF. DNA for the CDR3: TGTGCCAGCAGTTTCGACAGGACTGGGGCCAACGTCCTGACTTTC.

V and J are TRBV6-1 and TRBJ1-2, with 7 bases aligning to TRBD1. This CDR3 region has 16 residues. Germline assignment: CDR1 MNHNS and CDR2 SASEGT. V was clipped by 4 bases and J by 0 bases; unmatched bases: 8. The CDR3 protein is CASSGWGQRANYGYTF. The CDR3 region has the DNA TGTGCCAGCAGTGGGTGGGGACAGCGAGCTAACTATGGCTACACCTTC.

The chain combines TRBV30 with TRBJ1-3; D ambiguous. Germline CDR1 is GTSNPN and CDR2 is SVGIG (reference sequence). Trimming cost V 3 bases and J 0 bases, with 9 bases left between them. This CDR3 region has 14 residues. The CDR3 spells CAWRSGPSGNTIYF. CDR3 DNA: TGTGCCTGGAGGAGCGGACCCTCTGGAAACACCATATATTTT.

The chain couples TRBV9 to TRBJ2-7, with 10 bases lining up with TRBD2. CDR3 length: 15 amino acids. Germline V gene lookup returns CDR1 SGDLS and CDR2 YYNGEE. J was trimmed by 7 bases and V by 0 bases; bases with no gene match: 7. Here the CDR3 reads CASSVGSSGSGEQYF. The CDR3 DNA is TGTGCCAGCAGCGTAGGCTCTAGCGGGAGCGGAGAGCAGTACTTC.

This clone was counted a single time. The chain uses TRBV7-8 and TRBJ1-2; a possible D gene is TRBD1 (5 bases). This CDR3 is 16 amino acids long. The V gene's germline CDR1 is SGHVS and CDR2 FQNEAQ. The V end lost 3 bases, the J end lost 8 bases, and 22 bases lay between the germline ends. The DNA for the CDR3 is TGTGCCAGCAGCTTGGGGCAACTCGGCGGGGCGTGGGGCTACACCTTC. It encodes CASSLGQLGGAWGYTF.

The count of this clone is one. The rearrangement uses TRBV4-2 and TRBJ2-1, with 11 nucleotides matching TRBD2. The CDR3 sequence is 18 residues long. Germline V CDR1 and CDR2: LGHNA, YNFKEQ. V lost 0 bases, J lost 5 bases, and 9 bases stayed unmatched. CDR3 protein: CASSQDLLAGGGNNEQFF. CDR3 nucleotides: TGTGCCAGCAGCCAAGATCTGCTAGCGGGAGGAGGGAACAATGAGCAGTTCTTC.

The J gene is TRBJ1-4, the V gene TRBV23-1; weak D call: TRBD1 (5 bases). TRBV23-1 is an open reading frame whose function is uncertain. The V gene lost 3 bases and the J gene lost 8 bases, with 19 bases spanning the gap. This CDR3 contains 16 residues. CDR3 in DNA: TGCGCCAGCAGTCAGGCTCGCCGGGGGGTCGGGGAAAAACTGTTTTTT. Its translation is CASSQARRGVGEKLFF.

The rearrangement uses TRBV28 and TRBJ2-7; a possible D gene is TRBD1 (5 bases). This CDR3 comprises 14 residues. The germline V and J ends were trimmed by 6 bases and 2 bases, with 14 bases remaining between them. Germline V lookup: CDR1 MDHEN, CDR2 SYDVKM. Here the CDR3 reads CASREQEFTYEQYF. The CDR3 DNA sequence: TGTGCCAGCAGAGAACAGGAATTTACCTACGAGCAGTACTTC.